Presented here are 27 T cell receptor beta chains from one specimen sequenced in a study of T cells expressing NK-cell markers. No DNA is given; TCRdb re-called the 5' RACE reads and lists each CDR3 protein once. This sample's table reports 400,000 to 450,000 distinct CDR3 sequences. Source material: blood T cells: a sorted CD56 or NKG2C T cell subset, CD4+ or CD8+ T cells, or bulk PBMC T cells (not recorded which). Every receptor here comes from a woman between 18 and 70 years old in good health.

The rearrangement uses TRBV2 and TRBJ2-6; TCRdb picks TRBD1, but there is no DNA to check that call. CDR3 length: 16 residues. Germline V CDR1 and CDR2: SNHLY, FYNNEI. CDR3 loop: CASRQVPRSGANVLTF.

The chain recombines TRBV7-3 with TRBJ2-1; no DNA is available, so the TRBD2 call from TCRdb remains unchecked. CDR1 and CDR2 (germline): SGHTA, FQGTGA. The CDR3 runs 17 residues. The chain's CDR3 is CASSPRLAGGAGTEQFF.

The J gene is TRBJ1-1, the V gene TRBV20-1; there is no DNA to check the TCRdb D call of TRBD1. Germline-derived CDR1 and CDR2 are DFQATT and SNEGSKA (reference sequence). This CDR3 is built from 15 residues. The CDR3: CSASSYRDGGTEAFF.

This chain links TRBV9 with TRBJ2-7; TCRdb proposes TRBD1, but this gene call is untestable without DNA. This CDR3 region has 16 residues. CDR1 and CDR2 from the germline V gene are SGDLS and YYNGEE. The CDR3 sequence: CASSVALRGLSYEQYF.

The genes are TRBV15 and TRBJ2-1; with no DNA, the TCRdb D assignment of TRBD2 cannot be verified. Germline CDR1 reads LNHNV; CDR2 reads YYDKDF (reference sequence). The CDR3 totals 16 residues. The CDR3 sequence: CATSKTSGGSYNEQFF. Complete variable domain (other parts from reference TRBV15 and TRBJ2-1): DAMVIQNPRYQVTQFGKPVTLSCSQTLNHNVMYWYQQKSSQAPKLLFHYYDKDFNNEADTPDNFQSRRPNTSFCFLDIRSPGLGDTAMYLCATSKTSGGSYNEQFFGPGTRLTVL.

V and J are TRBV6-2 or TRBV6-3 and TRBJ2-1. The CDR3 sequence is 11 residues long. Germline V CDR1 and CDR2: MNHEY, SVGEGT. CDR3 region: CTSSYLDEQFF.

This rearrangement joins TRBV20-1 to TRBJ1-5; with no DNA, the TCRdb D assignment of TRBD1 cannot be verified. The germline V gene encodes CDR1 DFQATT and CDR2 SNEGSKA (reference sequence). The CDR3 is 13 amino acids. This chain's CDR3 is CSANPGHNQPQHF.

V usage is TRBV7-3 and J usage is TRBJ2-3. From germline, CDR1 is SGHTA and CDR2 FQGTGA. The CDR3 consists of 14 residues. CDR3: CASSSQPSTDTQYF.

The chain carries TRBV6-2 or TRBV6-3 and TRBJ2-3; TCRdb names TRBD2, which stays unverified in the absence of DNA. The germline V gene encodes CDR1 MNHEY and CDR2 SVGEGT. The CDR3 is 15 residues long. The CDR3 protein is CASLGLAGHTDTQYF.

The chain has TRBV9 and TRBJ1-1. Germline assignment: CDR1 SGDLS and CDR2 YYNGEE. This CDR3 has 12 amino acids. The CDR3 loop is CASVVLNTEAFF.

This chain joins TRBV29-1 and TRBJ2-7; the D gene TCRdb calls, TRBD1, cannot be checked with no DNA. The CDR3 covers 11 residues. Germline CDR1 is SQVTM and CDR2 is ANQGSEA. CDR3 region: CTGGSTYEQYF.

The CDR3 is CSVPGFGETQYF. This chain joins TRBV29-1 and TRBJ2-5; the D gene TCRdb calls, TRBD1, cannot be checked with no DNA. The CDR3 loop spans 12 amino acids. The germline V gene has CDR1 SQVTM and CDR2 ANQGSEA.

The chain recombines TRBV20-1 with TRBJ1-5. CDR1 and CDR2 (germline): DFQATT, SNEGSKA (reference sequence). This CDR3 is 12 amino acids long. The CDR3 spells CSATDSDQPQHF.

The rearrangement links TRBV6-1 to TRBJ1-2; without DNA, the TCRdb call of TRBD1 cannot be checked. Germline V CDR1 and CDR2: MNHNS, SASEGT. The CDR3 covers 14 residues. The CDR3 sequence is CAASRDRGYYGYTF.

The V gene is TRBV10-3, the J gene TRBJ2-7; lacking DNA, the TRBD1 call made by TCRdb goes unchecked. This CDR3 spans 16 amino acids. Germline CDR1 is ENHRY and CDR2 is SYGVKD. Here the CDR3 reads CAISPNPPQGSYEQYF.

This chain links TRBV12-3 or TRBV12-4 with TRBJ2-3. This CDR3 has 15 amino acids. The CDR3 spells CASSPADDSTDTQYF.

The chain is built from TRBV7-2 and TRBJ1-6; the D gene TCRdb calls, TRBD1, cannot be checked with no DNA. The CDR3 loop spans 15 amino acids. The germline V gene encodes CDR1 SGHTA and CDR2 FQGNSA. CDR3: CASSLDRGDNSPLHF.

The chain uses TRBV4-2 and TRBJ2-3; the D gene TCRdb calls, TRBD2, cannot be checked with no DNA. CDR1 and CDR2 (germline): LGHNA, YNFKEQ. This CDR3 region has 16 residues. CDR3 loop: CASSQTLAGNTDTQYF.

The J gene is TRBJ2-5, the V gene TRBV7-9. This CDR3 contains 13 residues. Germline CDR1 reads SEHNR; CDR2 reads FQNEAQ (reference sequence). CDR3 residues: CASSSSLQETQYF.

This rearrangement joins TRBV5-1 to TRBJ2-1; the D call of TRBD2 rests on TCRdb alone, since no DNA is present to check it. This CDR3 contains 15 residues. In germline, CDR1 is SGHRS, CDR2 YFSETQ. The CDR3 loop is CASTQWRGGINEQFF.

The J gene is TRBJ2-1, the V gene TRBV5-4; TCRdb indicates TRBD2, and absent DNA this call remains unverified. Germline V gives CDR1 SGHNT, CDR2 YYREEE (reference sequence). There are 14 residues in the CDR3. CDR3 region: CASSLRDWPNEQFF. Full variable domain (outside the CDR3, taken from reference TRBV5-4 and TRBJ2-1): ETGVTQSPTHLIKTRGQQVTLRCSSQSGHNTVSWYQQALGQGPQFIFQYYREEENGRGNFPPRFSGLQFPNYSSELNVNALELDDSALYLCASSLRDWPNEQFFGPGTRLTVL.

J is TRBJ1-4 and V is TRBV12-3 or TRBV12-4; TCRdb outputs TRBD1, but without DNA this stays unchecked. CDR3 length: 14 amino acids. CDR3 sequence: CASSPGEQNEKLFF.

The rearrangement joins TRBV12-3 or TRBV12-4 to TRBJ2-3; TCRdb designates TRBD2, a call that cannot be tested without DNA. The CDR3 runs to 14 residues. CDR3 sequence: CASSSTSGGDTQYF.

This chain connects TRBV3-1 to TRBJ1-1; TCRdb selects TRBD1, and the lack of DNA leaves this call unchecked. The CDR3 totals 16 residues. Germline values: CDR1 LGHDT, CDR2 YNNKEL (reference sequence). CDR3 region: CASSQHPGQGGTEAFF. Combining the CDR3 with reference TRBV3-1 and TRBJ1-1 gives the whole variable domain DTAVSQTPKYLVTQMGNDKSIKCEQNLGHDTMYWYKQDSKKFLKIMFSYNNKELIINETVPNRFSPKSPDKAHLNLHINSLELGDSAVYFCASSQHPGQGGTEAFFGQGTRLTVV.

The gene calls are TRBV20-1 and TRBJ1-6. CDR1 DFQATT and CDR2 SNEGSKA come from the germline V gene (reference sequence). The CDR3 runs 15 residues. This chain's CDR3 is CSARDLRQSVSPLHF.

J is TRBJ2-1 and V is TRBV6-5. This CDR3 has 12 amino acids. Germline CDR1 is MNHEY and CDR2 is SVGAGI. CDR3 protein: CASRTHLNEQFF.

V gene TRBV2 combines with J gene TRBJ1-1. The CDR3 covers 14 residues. Germline CDR1 reads SNHLY; CDR2 reads FYNNEI. The CDR3 reads CASTRDPWNTEAFF.